A single sample gave rise to the 29 T cell receptor beta chains below, sequenced in a study of blood T cell repertoires in COVID-19. Measured with immunoSEQ multiplex PCR; TCRdb has only the in-frame clones, and not every one. Counted here are under 350,000 clones, 65% to 90% occurring once; the ten biggest clones make up approximately 4.4%. The source material was PBMCs or T cells enriched from blood (not recorded which). The source is a woman aged 35 to 49 with acute COVID-19.

The V and J genes are TRBV2 and TRBJ2-3; 7 nucleotides agree with TRBD1. Germline values: CDR1 SNHLY, CDR2 FYNNEI. This CDR3 is built from 14 residues. The V segment lost 11 bases and the J segment 3 bases; nucleotides outside the gene matches: 11. The CDR3 loop reads CARQGVPQTDTQYF. The CDR3, as DNA: TGTGCCCGACAGGGAGTTCCCCAGACAGATACGCAGTATTTT.

The CDR3 loop is CATSDFLGATEQFF. CDR3 nucleotide sequence: TGTGCCACCAGTGATTTCCTAGGGGCCACTGAGCAGTTCTTC. This chain uses TRBV24-1 with TRBJ2-1; a possible D gene is TRBD1 (5 bases). CDR3 length: 14 amino acids. The germline CDR1 and CDR2 sequences are KGHDR and SFDVKD. Trimming took 1 base from V and 9 from J, leaving 12 bases between them.

Here the CDR3 DNA reads TGTGCCAGTAAACCCCTCAGTCTAGATAATGAAAAACTGTTTTTT. This encodes CASKPLSLDNEKLFF. V is TRBV19 and J is TRBJ1-4; D remains unclear. CDR1 and CDR2 (germline): LNHDA, SQIVND (reference sequence). V gave up 7 bases and J gave up 4 bases, with 16 bases separating them. The CDR3 has 15 residues.

The genes are TRBV5-1 and TRBJ1-6; no clear D. V was clipped by 1 base and J by 7 bases, with 12 bases between them. This CDR3 has 15 residues. Germline CDR1 is SGHRS and CDR2 is YFSETQ. CDR3 amino acids: CASSLISAGNSPLHF. DNA for the CDR3: TGCGCCAGCAGCTTGATCTCAGCCGGGAATTCACCCCTCCACTTT.

The gene calls are TRBV7-9 and TRBJ2-7; D is possibly TRBD2 (5 bases). The germline V gene encodes CDR1 SEHNR and CDR2 FQNEAQ (reference sequence). CDR3 length: 15 amino acids. V lost 4 bases, J lost 7 bases, and 20 bases lay in between. As DNA, the CDR3 is TGTGCCAGCAGCTATCAACGGGGAGCTCCTACGGAGCAGTACTTC. It encodes CASSYQRGAPTEQYF.

The table lists this clone with a count of one. The V gene is TRBV3-1 (or the pseudogene TRBV3-2), the J gene TRBJ1-6; unclear D gene. CDR1 LGHDT and CDR2 YNNKEL come from the germline V gene (reference sequence). The CDR3 totals 15 residues. V was clipped by 1 base and J by 7 bases, with 11 bases between them. In DNA form, the CDR3 reads TGTGCCAGCAGCCAAGTGGCCAGACTGAATTCACCCCTCCACTTT. It codes for CASSQVARLNSPLHF.

The J gene is TRBJ1-1, the V gene TRBV18; tentative D call: TRBD1 (5 bases). The ends were cut back, 0 bases at V and 1 base at J, with 9 bases in the middle. The germline V gene has CDR1 KGHSH and CDR2 LQKENI. The CDR3 runs 15 residues. The CDR3 bases are TGTGCCAGCTCACCACCACAGGCTAAGAACACTGAAGCTTTCTTT. Translation: CASSPPQAKNTEAFF.

The chain combines TRBV6-2 or TRBV6-3 with TRBJ2-3; TRBD1 is a possible D gene (6 bases). Germline V gene data show CDR1 as MNHEY and CDR2 as SVGEGT. Trimming cost V 2 bases and J 6 bases, with 15 bases left between them. The CDR3 sequence is 15 residues long. The CDR3 reads CASSYVTGPPDTQYF. As DNA, the CDR3 is TGTGCCAGCAGTTACGTTACAGGGCCTCCCGATACGCAGTATTTT.

The chain recombines TRBV18 with TRBJ2-4; 11 nucleotides match TRBD2. The V gene end was trimmed by 0 bases and the J gene end by 5 bases; junction bases not matched to a gene: 6. The CDR3 spans 17 residues. Germline V gene sequence: CDR1 KGHSH, CDR2 LQKENI. CDR3 in amino acids: CASSPPASGRRENIQYF. CDR3 nucleotides: TGTGCCAGCTCACCACCGGCTAGCGGGAGGAGGGAAAACATTCAGTACTTC.

The rearrangement links TRBV6-5 to TRBJ2-1; 12 nucleotides line up with TRBD2. V lost 1 base to trimming and J lost 5 bases; unmatched junction nucleotides: 0. CDR3 length equals 15 residues. Per the germline V gene, CDR1 is MNHEY and CDR2 is SVGAGI. The CDR3 here is CASSYWTSGDNEQFF. For the CDR3, the DNA is TGTGCCAGCAGTTACTGGACTAGCGGGGACAATGAGCAGTTCTTC.

The chain is built from TRBV11-2 and TRBJ2-2; 9 bases agree with TRBD2. With 3 bases clipped from V and 10 bases from J, the junction kept 6 bases outside the gene matches. This CDR3 has 14 amino acids. The germline CDR1 and CDR2 sequences are SGHAT and FQNNGV. The CDR3 sequence is CASSLREGRKELFF. The CDR3 DNA is TGTGCCAGCAGCTTGCGGGAGGGCCGGAAGGAGCTGTTTTTT.

J is TRBJ2-7 and V is TRBV11-2, with a tentative D call TRBD1 (5 bases). This CDR3 region has 15 residues. Germline V gene sequence: CDR1 SGHAT, CDR2 FQNNGV. V was clipped by 1 base and J by 3 bases, with 13 bases between them. The CDR3 loop reads CASSLGPGPNYEQYF. CDR3 nucleotide sequence: TGTGCCAGCAGCTTAGGCCCAGGGCCGAACTACGAGCAGTACTTC.

V usage is TRBV14 and J usage is TRBJ2-1, with 11 bases aligning to TRBD2. The CDR3 consists of 15 residues. From germline, CDR1 is SGHDN and CDR2 FVKESK. Germline trimming cut 1 base from V and 13 bases from J; bases unmatched to any gene: 9. DNA of the CDR3: TGTGCCAGCAGCCAAGGCCAGACTAGCGGGATGCATCAGTTCTTC. Its protein product is CASSQGQTSGMHQFF.

The chain is built from TRBV5-1 and TRBJ1-1; 7 positions match TRBD1. In germline, CDR1 is SGHRS, CDR2 YFSETQ. The CDR3 contains 14 residues. V dropped 4 bases and J dropped 1; count of bases not matched to a gene: 4. The CDR3: CASSSEGANTEAFF. The CDR3 bases are TGCGCCAGCAGCAGCGAGGGGGCGAACACTGAAGCTTTCTTT.

The chain links TRBV9 to TRBJ1-2; D unclear. V shed 2 bases and J shed 7 bases, with 12 bases lying between them. CDR1 and CDR2 (germline): SGDLS, YYNGEE. The CDR3 has 13 residues. CDR3 nucleotides: TGTGCCAGCAGCGTTGGAGAATCCGTTGGCTACACCTTC. Translation: CASSVGESVGYTF.

Points on this clone: A junction end diverges from the germline sequence, so it may reflect a read error. The CDR3 DNA reads TGTGCTAGCAGCCTAAATAGCGGGAACACCGGGGAGCTGTTTTTT. Encoded protein: CASSLNSGNTGELFF. The chain uses TRBV7-7 and TRBJ2-2; a possible D gene is TRBD2 (6 bases). Germline V gene lookup returns CDR1 SSHAT and CDR2 FNYEAQ (reference sequence). CDR3 length: 15 residues.

The rearrangement links TRBV7-2 to TRBJ2-6; D is possibly TRBD1 (5 bases). The CDR3 is 16 amino acids. Trimming shortened V by 5 bases and J by 2 bases, and 13 bases separated the two germline ends. Per the germline V gene, CDR1 is SGHTA and CDR2 is FQGNSA. Here the CDR3 reads CASSVQTGTGANVLTF. DNA of the CDR3: TGTGCCAGCAGCGTGCAAACAGGCACTGGGGCCAACGTCCTGACTTTC.

The chain joins TRBV7-2 to TRBJ2-2, with 12 positions matching TRBD1. The CDR3 covers 19 residues. V gave up 3 bases and J gave up 3 bases; unmatched junction bases: 11. Germline CDR1 reads SGHTA; CDR2 reads FQGNSA. The CDR3 sequence: CASSLALTGTGGDTGELFF. The DNA for the CDR3 is TGTGCCAGCAGCTTGGCCTTGACCGGGACAGGGGGCGACACCGGGGAGCTGTTTTTT.

The chain has TRBV10-3 and TRBJ2-5; 9 bases match TRBD2. V gave up 3 bases and J gave up 3 bases; unmatched junction bases: 14. This CDR3 spans 18 amino acids. The germline gives CDR1 ENHRY, CDR2 SYGVKD. CDR3 DNA: TGTGCCATCAGTGACCTTGTCGGGGCTAGCGGGAACAAAGAGACCCAGTACTTC. Its protein product is CAISDLVGASGNKETQYF.

The rearrangement links TRBV4-2 to TRBJ2-4; 8 bases align to TRBD1. V lost 5 bases, J lost 1 base, and 4 bases stayed unmatched. Germline CDR1 and CDR2: LGHNA and YNFKEQ. The CDR3 is 15 amino acids. The CDR3 region has the DNA TGTGCCAGCAGCACCCGACAGGGGGCCAAAAACATTCAGTACTTC. Translation gives CASSTRQGAKNIQYF.

The chain carries TRBV5-6 and TRBJ2-6; D unclear. V lost 4 bases and J lost 5, with 22 bases in between. The CDR3 length is 18 residues. Germline V gene lookup returns CDR1 SGHDT and CDR2 YYEEEE. CDR3 in DNA: TGTGCCAGCAGCCCCCTAGTTCCCTCCGCTCTGTGGGCCAACGTCCTGACTTTC. Protein sequence: CASSPLVPSALWANVLTF.

The chain uses TRBV28 and TRBJ1-1; the D is unclear. Trimming removed 3 bases at V and 1 base at J, with 9 bases between. Germline loops: CDR1 MDHEN, CDR2 SYDVKM. The CDR3 extends over 14 amino acids. CDR3 region: CASSFVQENTEAFF. As DNA, the CDR3 is TGTGCCAGCAGTTTTGTCCAGGAGAACACTGAAGCTTTCTTT. Together with reference TRBV28 and TRBJ1-1, the CDR3 gives the full variable domain: DVKVTQSSRYLVKRTGEKVFLECVQDMDHENMFWYRQDPGLGLRLIYFSYDVKMKEKGDIPEGYSVSREKKERFSLILESASTNQTSMYLCASSFVQENTEAFFGQGTRLTVV.

The rearrangement joins TRBV11-2 to TRBJ2-7; the D gene is possibly TRBD1 (5 bases). V lost 5 bases and J lost 6, with 17 bases in between. The CDR3 extends over 14 amino acids. In germline, CDR1 is SGHAT, CDR2 FQNNGV. As DNA, the CDR3 is TGTGCCAGCAGCGGACAAATACATTCCGGCGAGCAGTACTTC. Amino acid sequence: CASSGQIHSGEQYF.

The gene calls are TRBV4-2 and TRBJ1-2; a possible D gene is TRBD1 (6 bases). V shed 1 base and J shed 7 bases, with 16 bases lying between them. Germline V gene data show CDR1 as LGHNA and CDR2 as YNFKEQ. The CDR3 spans 15 residues. The CDR3 region is CASSQGAGESGGYTF. The CDR3, as DNA: TGTGCCAGCAGCCAAGGGGCAGGGGAGAGTGGTGGCTACACCTTC.

This chain joins TRBV7-2 and TRBJ2-7; 9 nucleotides line up with TRBD2. Germline V CDR1 and CDR2: SGHTA, FQGNSA. J gave up 1 base and V 6 bases, and 16 bases lay outside the gene matches. The CDR3 has 18 residues. The CDR3 spells CASSRTKIAGESSYEQYF. CDR3 coding DNA: TGTGCCAGCAGTCGCACCAAAATAGCGGGAGAGTCGTCCTACGAGCAGTACTTC.

The rearrangement uses TRBV7-4 and TRBJ1-6; 8 bases line up with TRBD1. The germline gives CDR1 SGHVT, CDR2 SQSDAQ. The junction had 8 bases not matched to a gene; V was cut back by 5 bases and J by 5 bases. The CDR3 loop spans 16 amino acids. CDR3 nucleotide sequence: TGTGCCAGCAGCGTAATGACAGGGGTCGATAATTCACCCCTCCACTTT. Protein product: CASSVMTGVDNSPLHF.

On this clone: The junction shows a germline mismatch at one end, possibly a read error. The V and J genes are TRBV7-7 and TRBJ2-5, with D possibly being TRBD2 (6 bases). The CDR3 is 14 residues long. CDR1 is SSHAT and CDR2 is FNYEAQ in the germline V gene (reference sequence). CDR3 nucleotides: TGTGCTAGCAGCTCGGGAGTTGTAGGAGAGACCCAGTACTTC. Translation gives CASSSGVVGETQYF.

This clone was seen just once. V and J are TRBV12-3 or TRBV12-4 and TRBJ1-2, with D possibly being TRBD1 (5 bases). This CDR3 has 13 amino acids. V was clipped by 6 bases and J by 4 bases, with 12 bases between them. In nucleotides, the CDR3 is TGTGCCAGCAGGGGAGGGGAACTCTATGGCTACACCTTC. Translated: CASRGGELYGYTF.

This clone turned up a few times. The same CDR3 can be traced to other DNA sequences in this sample. The CDR3 protein is CASRKQGAGNTIYF. In DNA form, the CDR3 reads TGTGCCAGCAGAAAACAGGGGGCCGGAAACACCATATATTTT. V usage is TRBV6-5 and J usage is TRBJ1-3; TRBD1 agrees at 9 bases. Germline trimming cut 6 bases from V and 4 bases from J; bases unmatched to any gene: 4. The CDR3 loop spans 14 amino acids. Germline CDR1 is MNHEY and CDR2 is SVGAGI.